These 30 T cell receptor beta chains were all obtained from the same sample, sequenced in a study of cytomegalovirus exposure and HLA in healthy donors. A multiplex PCR was run with 60 Vbeta primers and 13 Jbeta primers. Data came from immunoSEQ multiplex PCR; TCRdb stores just in-frame clones and leaves some out. The data contain 150,000 or so clones, roughly 73% of them singletons. Sequenced: PBMCs. The source of these receptors is a woman aged 18 to 35 in good health and CMV-seronegative.

The J gene is TRBJ1-5, the V gene TRBV6-5, with a tentative D call TRBD1 (6 bases). The CDR3 extends over 14 amino acids. Trimming shortened V by 8 bases and J by 3 bases, and 14 bases separated the two germline ends. Germline CDR1 is MNHEY and CDR2 is SVGAGI. Here the CDR3 reads CASGKDSYNQPQHF. Here the CDR3 DNA reads TGTGCCAGCGGGAAGGACAGTTACAATCAGCCCCAGCATTTT.

This clone was counted a few times. The J gene is TRBJ2-1, the V gene TRBV19; TRBD1 agrees at 7 bases. The germline V gene encodes CDR1 LNHDA and CDR2 SQIVND (reference sequence). Germline trimming cut 6 bases from V and 0 bases from J; bases unmatched to any gene: 5. The CDR3 extends over 15 amino acids. The CDR3 is CASSLTGSSYNEQFF. Here the CDR3 DNA reads TGTGCCAGTAGCTTGACAGGGAGCTCCTACAATGAGCAGTTCTTC.

V is TRBV10-3 and J is TRBJ1-1, with 7 bases lining up with TRBD1. The germline gives CDR1 ENHRY, CDR2 SYGVKD. The V and J ends lost 6 bases and 4 bases, in that order; junction bases with no gene match: 14. There are 16 residues in the CDR3. The CDR3 here is CAISAHEGARGTEAFF. The CDR3 DNA follows: TGTGCCATCAGCGCGCATGAGGGGGCGCGCGGCACTGAAGCTTTCTTT.

This clone has only a few counts. This chain connects TRBV7-9 to TRBJ2-2; D call uncertain. The CDR3 length is 15 residues. V lost 4 bases to trimming and J lost 2 bases, with 11 bases between them. Germline V CDR1 and CDR2: SEHNR, FQNEAQ (reference sequence). The CDR3 region has the DNA TGTGCCAGCAGCTCCTTGGGCTTTAACACCGGGGAGCTGTTTTTT. This gives the protein CASSSLGFNTGELFF.

The chain is built from TRBV7-2 and TRBJ1-1; perhaps TRBD1 as D (5 bases). The germline V gene encodes CDR1 SGHTA and CDR2 FQGNSA. The CDR3 covers 13 residues. Trimming took 2 bases from V and 5 from J, leaving 9 bases between them. In DNA form, the CDR3 reads TGTGCCAGCAGCTTATTTAGGGGAACTGAAGCTTTCTTT. Its protein product is CASSLFRGTEAFF.

This clone was seen only once. CDR3 sequence (DNA): TGTGCCAGCAGCGTAGGAGGGGGCTCATTGAACACTGAAGCTTTCTTT. Translated: CASSVGGGSLNTEAFF. V and J are TRBV9 and TRBJ1-1; 7 positions agree with TRBD1. The CDR3 has 16 residues. From germline, CDR1 is SGDLS and CDR2 YYNGEE. V was pared by 0 bases and J by 0 bases, with 5 bases of the junction left unmatched.

A few counts support this clone. The chain uses TRBV19 and TRBJ2-5; D not certain. CDR3 length equals 14 residues. The V and J ends lost 3 bases and 1 base respectively, with 9 bases between them. Germline V CDR1 and CDR2: LNHDA, SQIVND (reference sequence). The CDR3 DNA follows: TGTGCCAGTAGTATTCCCCTGCGCCAAGAGACCCAGTACTTC. Translating it yields CASSIPLRQETQYF.

The J gene is TRBJ1-2, the V gene TRBV7-9; TRBD1 might be the D (6 bases). Deletions cut 4 bases from V and 1 base from J, with 7 bases between. Per the germline V gene, CDR1 is SEHNR and CDR2 is FQNEAQ (reference sequence). The CDR3 length is 13 residues. CDR3 residues: CASSSQGNYGYTF. The CDR3 region has the DNA TGTGCCAGCAGCTCACAGGGTAACTATGGCTACACCTTC.

This chain joins TRBV5-6 and TRBJ2-7, with no clear D. The CDR3 runs to 15 residues. Trimming cost V 6 bases and J 4 bases, with 20 bases left between them. The V gene's germline CDR1 is SGHDT and CDR2 YYEEEE. The CDR3, as DNA: TGTGCCAGCACCGCAAAATGGAGACCTCTTTACGAGCAGTACGTC. Translating gives CASTAKWRPLYEQYV.

This clone appeared a few times. V is TRBV7-3 and J is TRBJ1-4; TRBD1 is a possible D gene (5 bases). Germline V CDR1 and CDR2: SGHTA, FQGTGA. The CDR3 runs to 15 residues. V lost 1 base, J lost 5 bases, and 11 bases lay in between. CDR3 sequence: CASSLRGGTNEKLFF. In nucleotides, the CDR3 is TGTGCCAGCAGCTTAAGGGGGGGAACCAATGAAAAACTGTTTTTT.

The V call is TRBV27, the J call TRBJ2-3; TRBD2 is a possible D gene (6 bases). This CDR3 is 16 amino acids long. Germline V lookup: CDR1 MNHEY, CDR2 SMNVEV (reference sequence). Trimming took off 9 bases at V and 1 base at J, with 20 bases between the two ends. In DNA form, the CDR3 reads TGTGCCAGTATGTATGGGGGGACCTTAGGCACAGATACGCAGTATTTT. Its translation: CASMYGGTLGTDTQYF.

The chain has TRBV2 and TRBJ1-6; the D is unclear. Germline V gene lookup returns CDR1 SNHLY and CDR2 FYNNEI. The CDR3 sequence is 15 residues long. The germline V and J ends were trimmed by 5 bases and 2 bases, with 10 bases remaining between them. The CDR3 DNA reads TGTGCCAGCAGTTTACAATCAGCCTATAATTCACCCCTCCACTTT. Residues: CASSLQSAYNSPLHF.

This clone was seen a single time. V usage is TRBV6-4 and J usage is TRBJ1-1; TRBD1 aligns across 8 bases. The germline V gene encodes CDR1 MRHNA and CDR2 SNTAGT. This CDR3 comprises 17 residues. The junction had 15 bases not matched to a gene; V was cut back by 2 bases and J by 7 bases. CDR3 DNA sequence: TGTGCCAGCAGTGACCCTACCGGGGGACAGGTGGGAGGTGAAGCTTTCTTT. Translated: CASSDPTGGQVGGEAFF.

The chain recombines TRBV30 with TRBJ1-1, with D possibly matching TRBD1 (5 bases). There are 13 residues in the CDR3. Germline V lookup: CDR1 GTSNPN, CDR2 SVGIG (reference sequence). The V end lost 5 bases, the J end lost 0 bases, and 10 bases lay between the germline ends. The CDR3 nucleotides are TGTGCCTGGGCCGGACAAATGAACACTGAAGCTTTCTTT. Residues: CAWAGQMNTEAFF.

The CDR3 sequence is CASSSGTGGFYEQYF. CDR3 sequence (DNA): TGCGCCAGCAGCTCCGGGACAGGGGGCTTCTACGAGCAGTACTTC. This chain joins TRBV5-1 and TRBJ2-7; 12 nucleotides match TRBD1. This CDR3 comprises 15 residues. CDR1 and CDR2 (germline): SGHRS, YFSETQ. Germline trimming cut 3 bases from V and 3 bases from J; bases unmatched to any gene: 4. The full variable domain, its missing parts supplied by reference TRBV5-1 and TRBJ2-7, is KAGVTQTPRYLIKTRGQQVTLSCSPISGHRSVSWYQQTPGQGLQFLFEYFSETQRNKGNFPGRFSGRQFSNSRSEMNVSTLELGDSALYLCASSSGTGGFYEQYFGPGTRLTVT.

The chain has TRBV7-8 and TRBJ2-1, with 10 bases that match TRBD2. Trimming cost V 3 bases and J 8 bases; bases outside gene matches: 7. The CDR3 totals 15 residues. Germline V gene lookup returns CDR1 SGHVS and CDR2 FQNEAQ. The CDR3 DNA reads as TGTGCCAGCAGCTTGGGACTAGCGTTAGTGGATGAGCAGTTCTTC. Protein sequence: CASSLGLALVDEQFF.

Only one count was recorded for this clone. The rearrangement joins TRBV13 to TRBJ1-2, with TRBD1 identical over 9 bases. Germline V gene sequence: CDR1 PRHDT, CDR2 FYEKMQ (reference sequence). V shed 2 bases and J 8 bases; nucleotides not matched to a gene: 3. CDR3 length: 13 amino acids. CDR3 in amino acids: CASSLTGGRGYTF. CDR3 bases: TGTGCCAGCAGCTTAACAGGGGGCCGGGGCTACACCTTC.

CDR3 bases: TGTGCCAGCTACCCTTTCTCAGGGTCAGAGACCCAGTACTTC. It yields the protein CASYPFSGSETQYF. The V and J genes are TRBV2 and TRBJ2-5; D may be TRBD1 (5 bases). Trimming took off 8 bases at V and 4 bases at J, with 17 bases between the two ends. Germline V gene sequence: CDR1 SNHLY, CDR2 FYNNEI. The length of the CDR3 is 14 residues.

The V call is TRBV7-9, the J call TRBJ1-3; unclear D gene. The CDR3 is made up of 14 amino acids. Looked up from germline, CDR1 is SEHNR and CDR2 is FQNEAQ (reference sequence). V shed 5 bases and J shed 1 base, with 9 bases lying between them. Written as DNA, the CDR3 is TGTGCCAGCAGCCGGGCGGGTTCTGGAAACACCATATATTTT. Translation: CASSRAGSGNTIYF.

The chain has TRBV9 and TRBJ2-5; perhaps TRBD1 as D (7 bases). This CDR3 has 14 residues. Germline CDR1 SGDLS, CDR2 YYNGEE. V lost 3 bases, J lost 5 bases, and 14 bases lay in between. The CDR3: CASSAQGGEETQYF. The CDR3 DNA reads TGTGCCAGCAGCGCCCAGGGGGGTGAGGAGACCCAGTACTTC.

This sequence joins TRBV4-3 and TRBJ1-4, with 8 bases fitting TRBD1. Germline V gene sequence: CDR1 LGHNA, CDR2 YSLEER. V lost 3 bases, J lost 5 bases, and 8 bases stayed unmatched. The CDR3 has 16 residues. The DNA of the CDR3 is TGCGCCAGCAGCCAGGCAGACAGGGGAAGAAATGAAAAACTGTTTTTT. It encodes CASSQADRGRNEKLFF.

The chain recombines TRBV9 with TRBJ2-7; 10 nucleotides agree with TRBD1. The CDR3 has 16 residues. V dropped 0 bases and J dropped 7; count of bases not matched to a gene: 10. The germline CDR1 and CDR2 sequences are SGDLS and YYNGEE. CDR3 in amino acids: CASSVEGQGSPREQYF. CDR3 DNA: TGTGCCAGCAGCGTAGAGGGACAGGGGAGTCCTAGAGAGCAGTACTTC.

This chain links TRBV21-1 with TRBJ1-5. TRBV21-1 is a documented pseudogene. This CDR3 contains 17 residues. The CDR3 DNA is TGTGCCAGCAGCAAAAATTTGGGGCGGGGTAGCAATCAGCCCCAGCATTTT. This gives the protein CASSKNLGRGSNQPQHF.

The chain employs TRBV7-2 and TRBJ2-5; 13 nucleotides agree with TRBD2. This CDR3 region has 15 residues. Germline-derived CDR1 and CDR2 are SGHTA and FQGNSA. Trimming took 5 bases from V and 2 from J; bases not matched to a gene: 2. CDR3 nucleotides: TGTGCCAGCAGCACGGGACTAGCGGGGCAAGAGACCCAGTACTTC. Its translation is CASSTGLAGQETQYF.

V and J are TRBV5-1 and TRBJ1-2, with TRBD1 identical over 9 bases. CDR3 length equals 17 residues. V lost 4 bases and J lost 5; bases outside the gene matches: 15. CDR1 SGHRS and CDR2 YFSETQ come from the germline V gene. Here the CDR3 DNA reads TGCGCCAGCAGCAAAAGCCAAGGACAGGGGATAGGGTATGGCTACACCTTC. Translation gives CASSKSQGQGIGYGYTF.

In this sample, this clone turned up a few times. The chain recombines TRBV7-8 with TRBJ1-2; maybe TRBD1 (5 bases). V was cut by 1 base and J by 4 bases, with 19 bases left in between. Per germline, CDR1 SGHVS and CDR2 FQNEAQ. The CDR3 length is 17 residues. The CDR3 protein is CASSLVTSREGLYGYTF. The DNA for the CDR3 is TGTGCCAGCAGCTTAGTTACATCCAGGGAGGGGCTCTATGGCTACACCTTC.

This sequence joins TRBV9 and TRBJ2-2; 7 nucleotides match TRBD1. The V segment lost 5 bases and the J segment 3 bases; nucleotides outside the gene matches: 16. CDR1 and CDR2 from the germline V gene are SGDLS and YYNGEE. The length of the CDR3 is 18 residues. The CDR3 nucleotides read TGTGCCAGCAGTGAGAGAACCGGGACAGCTGGAGACACCGGGGAGCTGTTTTTT. Protein sequence: CASSERTGTAGDTGELFF.

The chain recombines TRBV7-9 with TRBJ2-3; 10 nucleotides line up with TRBD2. CDR3 length equals 17 residues. V lost 3 bases, J lost 0 bases, and 6 bases stayed unmatched. Germline V CDR1 and CDR2: SEHNR, FQNEAQ (reference sequence). CDR3 nucleotides: TGTGCCAGCAGCTTGCCGGGACTAGCGTCTAGCACAGATACGCAGTATTTT. Amino acid sequence: CASSLPGLASSTDTQYF.

This clone was counted between two and nine times. This chain connects TRBV5-8 to TRBJ2-3; TRBD2 agrees at 13 bases. Germline assignment: CDR1 SGHTS and CDR2 YDEGEE. The CDR3 runs 18 residues. V was pared by 4 bases and J by 0 bases, with 8 bases of the junction left unmatched. The CDR3 here is CASSPGTSGATSTDTQYF. The CDR3 coding sequence is TGTGCCAGCAGCCCCGGGACTAGCGGGGCAACTAGCACAGATACGCAGTATTTT. Combining the CDR3 with reference TRBV5-8 and TRBJ2-3 gives the whole variable domain EAGVTQSPTHLIKTRGQQATLRCSPISGHTSVYWYQQALGLGLQFLLWYDEGEERNRGNFPPRFSGRQFPNYSSELNVNALELEDSALYLCASSPGTSGATSTDTQYFGPGTRLTVL.

The chain couples TRBV6-1 to TRBJ2-3, with 7 bases identical to TRBD1. Germline CDR1 MNHNS, CDR2 SASEGT. V lost 4 bases to trimming and J lost 2 bases; unmatched junction nucleotides: 15. This CDR3 has 18 amino acids. CDR3: CASSGLRGGRVFTDTQYF. In DNA, the CDR3 is TGTGCCAGCAGTGGGCTGCGAGGGGGCAGGGTGTTCACAGATACGCAGTATTTT.